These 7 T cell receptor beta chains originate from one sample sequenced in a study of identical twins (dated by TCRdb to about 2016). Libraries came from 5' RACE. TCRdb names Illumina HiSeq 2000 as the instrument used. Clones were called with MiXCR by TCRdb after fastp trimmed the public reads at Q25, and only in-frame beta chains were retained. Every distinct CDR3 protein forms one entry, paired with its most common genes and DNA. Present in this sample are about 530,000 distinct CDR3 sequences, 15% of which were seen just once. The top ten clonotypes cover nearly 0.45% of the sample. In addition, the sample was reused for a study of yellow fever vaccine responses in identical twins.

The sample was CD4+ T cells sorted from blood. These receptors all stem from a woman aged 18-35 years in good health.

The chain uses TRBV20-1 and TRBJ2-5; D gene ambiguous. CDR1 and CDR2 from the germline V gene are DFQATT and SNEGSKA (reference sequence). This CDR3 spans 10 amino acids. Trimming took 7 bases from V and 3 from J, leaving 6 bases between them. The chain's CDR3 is CSVFKETQYF. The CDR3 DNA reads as TGCAGTGTTTTTAAAGAGACCCAGTACTTC.

In nucleotides, the CDR3 is TGTGCCAGCAGTCCCCTACAGGGGTCATGGGTGAACACTGAAGCTTTCTTT. As protein: CASSPLQGSWVNTEAFF. V usage is TRBV6-2 or TRBV6-3 and J usage is TRBJ1-1; TRBD1 matches at 7 bases. V shed 5 bases, J shed 0 bases, and the junction held 12 bases outside the gene matches. Germline CDR1 MNHEY, CDR2 SVGEGT. This CDR3 spans 17 amino acids.

The CDR3 spells CSARDEEIPTDTQYF. The CDR3 DNA reads TGCAGTGCTAGAGATGAAGAGATTCCAACAGATACGCAGTATTTT. The J gene is TRBJ2-3, the V gene TRBV20-1; D remains ambiguous. Trimming took 0 bases from V and 3 from J, leaving 13 bases between them. This CDR3 region has 15 residues. CDR1 and CDR2 (germline): DFQATT, SNEGSKA (reference sequence).

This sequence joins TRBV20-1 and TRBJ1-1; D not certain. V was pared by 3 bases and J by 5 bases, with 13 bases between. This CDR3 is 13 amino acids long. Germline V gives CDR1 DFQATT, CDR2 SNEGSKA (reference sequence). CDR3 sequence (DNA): TGCAGTGCTAGCCGGCCTACGCGGACTGAAGCTTTCTTT. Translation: CSASRPTRTEAFF.

CDR3 coding DNA: TGTGCCAGCTCACCTCCAGGGACATCCTACGAGCAGTACTTC. It is translated as CASSPPGTSYEQYF. The V call is TRBV18, the J call TRBJ2-7, with D tentatively TRBD1 (6 bases). Germline CDR1 KGHSH, CDR2 LQKENI. V lost 3 bases to trimming and J lost 1 base, with 10 bases between them. The CDR3 has 14 amino acids.

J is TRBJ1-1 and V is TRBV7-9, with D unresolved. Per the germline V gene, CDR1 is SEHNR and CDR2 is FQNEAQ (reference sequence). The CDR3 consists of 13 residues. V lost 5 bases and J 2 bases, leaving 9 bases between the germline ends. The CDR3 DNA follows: TGTGCCAGCAGCCCCGAAAGTAACACTGAAGCTTTCTTT. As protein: CASSPESNTEAFF.

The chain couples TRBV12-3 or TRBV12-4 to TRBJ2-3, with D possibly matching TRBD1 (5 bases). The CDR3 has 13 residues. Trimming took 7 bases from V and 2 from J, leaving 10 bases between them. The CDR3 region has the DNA TGTGCCAGCACCCGACAGACCACAGATACGCAGTATTTT. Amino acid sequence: CASTRQTTDTQYF.